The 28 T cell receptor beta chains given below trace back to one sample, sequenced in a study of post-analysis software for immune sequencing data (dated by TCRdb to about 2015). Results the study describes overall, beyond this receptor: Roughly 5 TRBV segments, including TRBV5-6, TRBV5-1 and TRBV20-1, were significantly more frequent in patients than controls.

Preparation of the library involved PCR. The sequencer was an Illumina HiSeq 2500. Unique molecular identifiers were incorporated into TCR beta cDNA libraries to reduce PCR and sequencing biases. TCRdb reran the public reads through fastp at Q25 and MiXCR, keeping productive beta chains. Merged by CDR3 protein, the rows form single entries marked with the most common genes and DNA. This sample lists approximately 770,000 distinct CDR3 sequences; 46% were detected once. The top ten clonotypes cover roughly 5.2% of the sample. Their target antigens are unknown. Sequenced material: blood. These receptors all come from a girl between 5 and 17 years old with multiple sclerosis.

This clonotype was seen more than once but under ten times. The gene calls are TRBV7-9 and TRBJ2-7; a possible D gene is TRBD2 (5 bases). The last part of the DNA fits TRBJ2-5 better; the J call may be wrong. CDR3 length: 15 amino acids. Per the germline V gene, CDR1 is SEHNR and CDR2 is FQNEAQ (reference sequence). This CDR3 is CASSTPDGEWETQYF. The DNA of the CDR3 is TGTGCCAGCAGCACTCCGGACGGGGAGTGGGAGACCCAGTACTTC.

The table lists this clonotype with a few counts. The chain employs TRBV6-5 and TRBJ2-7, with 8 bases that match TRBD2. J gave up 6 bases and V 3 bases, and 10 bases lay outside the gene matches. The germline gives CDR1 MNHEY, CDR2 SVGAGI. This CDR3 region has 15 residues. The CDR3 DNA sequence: TGTGCCAGCAGTTATACACAGCGGGAGTATGGCGAGCAGTACTTC. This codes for CASSYTQREYGEQYF.

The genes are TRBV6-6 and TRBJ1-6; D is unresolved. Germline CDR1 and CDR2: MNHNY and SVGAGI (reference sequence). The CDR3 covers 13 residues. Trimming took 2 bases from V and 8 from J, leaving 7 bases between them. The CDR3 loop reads CASSYADDSPLHF. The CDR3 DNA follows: TGTGCCAGCAGTTACGCTGACGATTCACCCCTCCACTTT.

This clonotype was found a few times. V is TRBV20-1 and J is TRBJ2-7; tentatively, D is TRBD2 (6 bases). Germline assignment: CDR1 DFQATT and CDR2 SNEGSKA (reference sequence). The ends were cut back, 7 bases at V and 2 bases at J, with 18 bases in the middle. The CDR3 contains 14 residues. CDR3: CSVRRGGRTYEQYF. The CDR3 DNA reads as TGCAGTGTTAGGCGGGGAGGTAGGACCTACGAGCAGTACTTC.

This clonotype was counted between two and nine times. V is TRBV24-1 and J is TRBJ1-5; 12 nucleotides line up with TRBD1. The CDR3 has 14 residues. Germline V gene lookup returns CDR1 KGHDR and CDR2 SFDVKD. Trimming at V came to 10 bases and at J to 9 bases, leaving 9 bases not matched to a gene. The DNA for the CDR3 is TGTGCCACGGGGGGACAGGGGGCTTCTGGGCCCCAGCATTTT. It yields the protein CATGGQGASGPQHF.

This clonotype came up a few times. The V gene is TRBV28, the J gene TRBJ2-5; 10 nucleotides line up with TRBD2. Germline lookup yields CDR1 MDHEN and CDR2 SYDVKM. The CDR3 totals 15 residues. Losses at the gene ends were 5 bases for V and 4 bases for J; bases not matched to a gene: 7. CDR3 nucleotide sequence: TGTGCCAGCAGTCATCCTGTAGCGGGAGGAGAGACCCAGTACTTC. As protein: CASSHPVAGGETQYF.

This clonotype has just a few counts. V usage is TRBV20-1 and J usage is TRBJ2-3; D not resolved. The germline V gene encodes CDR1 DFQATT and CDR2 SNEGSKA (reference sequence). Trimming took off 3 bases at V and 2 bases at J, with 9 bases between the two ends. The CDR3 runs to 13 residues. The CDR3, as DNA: TGCAGTGCTAGGCCCGGGCTCACAGATACGCAGTATTTT. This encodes CSARPGLTDTQYF.

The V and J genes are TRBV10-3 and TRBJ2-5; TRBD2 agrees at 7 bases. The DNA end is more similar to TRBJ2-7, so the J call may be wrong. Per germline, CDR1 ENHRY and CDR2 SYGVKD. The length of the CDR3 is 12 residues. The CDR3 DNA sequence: TGTGCCGGGGGTGGCGGGAGCCACGAGCAGTACTTC. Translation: CAGGGGSHEQYF.

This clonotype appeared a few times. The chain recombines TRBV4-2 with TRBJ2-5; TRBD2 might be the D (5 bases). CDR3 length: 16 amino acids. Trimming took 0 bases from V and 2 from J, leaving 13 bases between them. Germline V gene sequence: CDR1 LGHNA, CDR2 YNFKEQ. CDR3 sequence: CASSQDLGRGQETQYF. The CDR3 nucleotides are TGTGCCAGCAGCCAAGACTTGGGTAGAGGGCAAGAGACCCAGTACTTC.

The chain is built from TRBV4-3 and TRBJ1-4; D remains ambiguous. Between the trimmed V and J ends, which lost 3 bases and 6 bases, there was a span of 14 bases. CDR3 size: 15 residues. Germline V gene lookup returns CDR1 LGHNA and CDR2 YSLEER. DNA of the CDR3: TGCGCCAGCAGCCAGACTTGCCGGATGGATGAAAAACTGTTTTTT. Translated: CASSQTCRMDEKLFF.

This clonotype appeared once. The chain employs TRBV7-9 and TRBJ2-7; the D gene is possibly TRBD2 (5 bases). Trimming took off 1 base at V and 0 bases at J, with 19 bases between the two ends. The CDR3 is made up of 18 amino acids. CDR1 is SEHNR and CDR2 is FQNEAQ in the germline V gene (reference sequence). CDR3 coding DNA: TGTGCCAGCAGCTTAGGATTGGCAGGCTCTACTAGCTCCTACGAGCAGTACTTC. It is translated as CASSLGLAGSTSSYEQYF.

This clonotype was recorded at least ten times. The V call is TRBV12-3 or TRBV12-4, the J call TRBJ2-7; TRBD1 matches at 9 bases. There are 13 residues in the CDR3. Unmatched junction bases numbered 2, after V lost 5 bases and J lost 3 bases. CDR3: CASSRTGDYEQYF. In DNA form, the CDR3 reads TGTGCCAGCAGTCGGACAGGGGACTACGAGCAGTACTTC.

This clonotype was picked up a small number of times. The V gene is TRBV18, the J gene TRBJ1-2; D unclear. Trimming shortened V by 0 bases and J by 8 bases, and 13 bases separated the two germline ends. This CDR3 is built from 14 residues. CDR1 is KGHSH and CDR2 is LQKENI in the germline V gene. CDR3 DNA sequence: TGTGCCAGCTCACCACCGGAAAACCTTTGGGGCTACACCTTC. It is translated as CASSPPENLWGYTF.

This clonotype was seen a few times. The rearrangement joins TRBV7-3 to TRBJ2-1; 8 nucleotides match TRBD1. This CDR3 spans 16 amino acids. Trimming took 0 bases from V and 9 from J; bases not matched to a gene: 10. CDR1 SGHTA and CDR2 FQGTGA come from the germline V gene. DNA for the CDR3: TGTGCCAGCAGCTTAACTTCACAGGGGGGACAAGTTGAGCAGTTCTTC. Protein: CASSLTSQGGQVEQFF.

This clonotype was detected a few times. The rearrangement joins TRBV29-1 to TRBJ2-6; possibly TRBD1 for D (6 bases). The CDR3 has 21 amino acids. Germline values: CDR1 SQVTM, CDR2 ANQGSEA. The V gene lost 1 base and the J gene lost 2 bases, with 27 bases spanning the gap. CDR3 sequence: CSVEVPPQGISRGAGANVLTF. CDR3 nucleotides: TGCAGCGTTGAAGTGCCCCCTCAGGGGATAAGCCGGGGAGCTGGGGCCAACGTCCTGACTTTC.

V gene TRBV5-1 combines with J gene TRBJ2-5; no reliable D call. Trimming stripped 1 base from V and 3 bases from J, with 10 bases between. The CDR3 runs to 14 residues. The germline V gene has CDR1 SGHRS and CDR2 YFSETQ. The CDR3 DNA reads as TGCGCCAGCAGCTTGATTCCCCAAAAAGAGACCCAGTACTTC. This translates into CASSLIPQKETQYF.

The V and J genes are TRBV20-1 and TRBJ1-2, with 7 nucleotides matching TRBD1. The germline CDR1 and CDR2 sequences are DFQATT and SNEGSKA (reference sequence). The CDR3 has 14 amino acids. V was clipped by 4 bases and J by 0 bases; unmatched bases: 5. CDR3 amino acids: CSATKTGTNYGYTF. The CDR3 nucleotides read TGCAGTGCTACCAAGACAGGGACTAACTATGGCTACACCTTC.

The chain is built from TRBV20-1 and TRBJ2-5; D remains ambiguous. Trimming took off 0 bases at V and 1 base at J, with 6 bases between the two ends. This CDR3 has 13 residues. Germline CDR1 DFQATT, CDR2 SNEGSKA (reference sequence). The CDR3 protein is CSAREALQETQYF. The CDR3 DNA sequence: TGCAGTGCTAGAGAGGCACTCCAAGAGACCCAGTACTTC.

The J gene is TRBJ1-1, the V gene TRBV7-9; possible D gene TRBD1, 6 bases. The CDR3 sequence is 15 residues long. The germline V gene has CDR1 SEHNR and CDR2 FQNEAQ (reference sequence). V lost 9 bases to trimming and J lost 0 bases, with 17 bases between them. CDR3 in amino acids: CASLKQGRVNTEAFF. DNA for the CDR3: TGTGCCAGTCTCAAACAGGGTAGGGTGAACACTGAAGCTTTCTTT.

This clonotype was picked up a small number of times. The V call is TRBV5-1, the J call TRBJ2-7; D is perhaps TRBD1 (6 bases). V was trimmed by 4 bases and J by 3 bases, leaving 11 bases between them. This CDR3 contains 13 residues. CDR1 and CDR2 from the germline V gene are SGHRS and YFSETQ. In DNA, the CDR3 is TGCGCCAGCAGCGAAGGGGGATTCTACGAGCAGTACTTC. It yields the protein CASSEGGFYEQYF.

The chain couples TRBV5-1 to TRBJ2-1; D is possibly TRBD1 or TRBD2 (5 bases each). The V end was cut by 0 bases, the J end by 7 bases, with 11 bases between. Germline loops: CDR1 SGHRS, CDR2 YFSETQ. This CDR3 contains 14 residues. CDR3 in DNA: TGCGCCAGCAGCTTGGTCGGGACCGGTAATGAGCAGTTCTTC. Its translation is CASSLVGTGNEQFF.

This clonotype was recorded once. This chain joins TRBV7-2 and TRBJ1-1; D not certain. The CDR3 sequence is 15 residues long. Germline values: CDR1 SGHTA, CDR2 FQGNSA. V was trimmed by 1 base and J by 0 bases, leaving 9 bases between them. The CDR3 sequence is CASSLGASLNTEAFF. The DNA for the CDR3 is TGTGCCAGCAGCTTAGGGGCCAGCTTGAACACTGAAGCTTTCTTT.

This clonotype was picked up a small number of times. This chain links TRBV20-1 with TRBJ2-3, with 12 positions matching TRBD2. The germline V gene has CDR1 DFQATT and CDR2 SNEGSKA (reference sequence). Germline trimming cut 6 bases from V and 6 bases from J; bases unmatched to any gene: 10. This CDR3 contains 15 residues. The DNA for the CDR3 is TGCAGTGCGGATCGGACTAGCGGGAATGGGGATACGCAGTATTTT. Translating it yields CSADRTSGNGDTQYF.

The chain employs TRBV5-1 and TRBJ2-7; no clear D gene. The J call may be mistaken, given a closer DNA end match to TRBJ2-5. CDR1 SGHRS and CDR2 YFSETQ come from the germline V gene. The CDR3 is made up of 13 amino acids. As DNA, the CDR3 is TGCGCCAGCAGCTTGGGTAAACAAGAGACCCAGTACTTC. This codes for CASSLGKQETQYF.

The DNA of the CDR3 is TGTGCCACCAGCAGAGATCGGGGCACTTCCTACGAGCAGTACTTC. It specifies CATSRDRGTSYEQYF. V is TRBV15 and J is TRBJ2-7; possibly TRBD1 or TRBD2 for D (5 bases each). The germline CDR1 and CDR2 sequences are LNHNV and YYDKDF (reference sequence). The CDR3 is made up of 15 amino acids. The germline V and J ends were trimmed by 0 bases and 1 base, with 10 bases remaining between them.

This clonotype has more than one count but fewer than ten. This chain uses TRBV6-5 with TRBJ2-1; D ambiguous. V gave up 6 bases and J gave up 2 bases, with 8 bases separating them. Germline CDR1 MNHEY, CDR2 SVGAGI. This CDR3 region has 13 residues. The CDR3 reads CASRRAPYNEQFF. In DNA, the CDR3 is TGTGCCAGCAGACGCGCCCCCTACAATGAGCAGTTCTTC.

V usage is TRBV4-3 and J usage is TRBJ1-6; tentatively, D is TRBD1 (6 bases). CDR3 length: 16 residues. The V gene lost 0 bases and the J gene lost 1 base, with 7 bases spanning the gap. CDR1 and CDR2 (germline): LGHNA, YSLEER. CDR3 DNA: TGCGCCAGCAGCCAAGACAGGGGTTCCTATAATTCACCCCTCCACTTT. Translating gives CASSQDRGSYNSPLHF.

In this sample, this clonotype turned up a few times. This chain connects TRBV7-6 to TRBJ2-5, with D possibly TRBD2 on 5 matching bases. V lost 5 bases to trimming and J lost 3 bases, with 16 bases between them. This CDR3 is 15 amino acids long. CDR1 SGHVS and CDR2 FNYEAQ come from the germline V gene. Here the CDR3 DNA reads TGTGCCAGCAGCCTGGGCCAGGAGGTAGAAGAGACCCAGTACTTC. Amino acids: CASSLGQEVEETQYF.